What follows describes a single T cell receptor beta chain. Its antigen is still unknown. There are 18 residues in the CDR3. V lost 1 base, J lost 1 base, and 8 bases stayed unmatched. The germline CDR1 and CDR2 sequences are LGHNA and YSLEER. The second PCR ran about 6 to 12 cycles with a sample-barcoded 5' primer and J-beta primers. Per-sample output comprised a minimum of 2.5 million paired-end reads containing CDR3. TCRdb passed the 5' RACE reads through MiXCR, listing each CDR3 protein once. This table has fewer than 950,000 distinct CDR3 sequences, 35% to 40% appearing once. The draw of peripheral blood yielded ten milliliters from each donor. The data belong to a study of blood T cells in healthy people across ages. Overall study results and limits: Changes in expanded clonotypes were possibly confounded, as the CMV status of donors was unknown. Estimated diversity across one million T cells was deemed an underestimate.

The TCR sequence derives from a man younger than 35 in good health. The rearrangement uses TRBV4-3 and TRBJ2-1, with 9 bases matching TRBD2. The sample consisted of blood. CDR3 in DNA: TGCGCCAGCAGCCAAGGGGCGGGGGGGCCTGGATCCTACAATGAGCAGTTCTTC. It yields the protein CASSQGAGGPGSYNEQFF.